The source of this T cell receptor beta chain is a study of blood T cell repertoires in COVID-19. Overall study: COVID-19 samples from acute and convalescent phases originated in the United States, Italy and Spain.

Germline CDR1 and CDR2: MNHEY and SVGAGI. CDR3 length equals 13 residues. V lost 2 bases and J 11 bases, leaving 14 bases between the germline ends. Sequencing used immunoSEQ multiplex PCR; TCRdb keeps in-frame clones, though not all of them. This table holds roughly 100,000 clones, 84% found once. The chain joins TRBV6-5 to TRBJ2-3, with a tentative D call TRBD2 (5 bases). Sequenced: peripheral blood. This receptor was obtained from a human donor in a cohort sampled during active or convalescent COVID-19. CDR3 DNA: TGTGCCAGCAGTTACGACAACCTTGGAGGGCAGTATTTT. This encodes CASSYDNLGGQYF.